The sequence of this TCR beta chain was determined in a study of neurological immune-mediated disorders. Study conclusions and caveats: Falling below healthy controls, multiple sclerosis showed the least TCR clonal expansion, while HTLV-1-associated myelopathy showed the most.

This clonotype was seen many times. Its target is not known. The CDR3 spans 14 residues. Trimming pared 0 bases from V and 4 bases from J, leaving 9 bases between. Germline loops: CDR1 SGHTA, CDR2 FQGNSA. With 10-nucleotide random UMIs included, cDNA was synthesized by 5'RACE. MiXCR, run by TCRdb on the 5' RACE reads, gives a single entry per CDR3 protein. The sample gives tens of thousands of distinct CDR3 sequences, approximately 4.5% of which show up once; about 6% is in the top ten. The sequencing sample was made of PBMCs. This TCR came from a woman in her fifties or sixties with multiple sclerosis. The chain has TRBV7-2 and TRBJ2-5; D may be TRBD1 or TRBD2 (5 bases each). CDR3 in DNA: TGTGCCAGCAGCTTAGCAATTGGGGGAGAGACCCAGTACTTC. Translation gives CASSLAIGGETQYF.